What follows are 6 T cell receptor beta chains derived from one specimen sequenced in a study of T cells after posttransplantation cyclophosphamide. Measured with immunoSEQ multiplex PCR; TCRdb has only the in-frame clones, and not every one. Of tens of thousands of clones in the sample, about 76% were seen once. The specimen was memory CD4+ T cells sorted from PBMCs. These receptors all stem from an older woman in good health, CMV-negative, and a related stem cell transplant donor.

J is TRBJ1-3 and V is TRBV7-6; 9 bases are a match to TRBD1. The germline gives CDR1 SGHVS, CDR2 FNYEAQ. The CDR3 length is 18 residues. J gave up 0 bases and V 5 bases, and 11 bases lay outside the gene matches. The CDR3 sequence is CASSPGTGRSGSGNTIYF. The DNA for the CDR3 is TGTGCCAGCAGCCCCGGGACAGGGAGGTCCGGCTCTGGAAACACCATATATTTT.

The chain combines TRBV19 with TRBJ2-2; 9 bases map to TRBD1. CDR3 length equals 17 residues. CDR1 and CDR2 (germline): LNHDA, SQIVND (reference sequence). The V segment lost 8 bases and the J segment 0 bases; nucleotides outside the gene matches: 10. This CDR3 is CASRFRTGVTNTGELFF. The DNA for the CDR3 is TGTGCCAGTCGTTTCCGGACAGGGGTAACGAACACCGGGGAGCTGTTTTTT.

J is TRBJ1-1 and V is TRBV28; 7 bases map to TRBD1. J lost 4 bases, V lost 5 bases, and 7 bases had no gene match. Germline CDR1 MDHEN, CDR2 SYDVKM. CDR3 length: 14 amino acids. The CDR3 nucleotides read TGTGCCAGCAGTACTCTCGACAGGGTCACTGAAGCTTTCTTT. It codes for CASSTLDRVTEAFF.

The V and J genes are TRBV2 and TRBJ2-1; 9 nucleotides align to TRBD1. V was pared by 6 bases and J by 3 bases, with 9 bases of the junction left unmatched. This CDR3 contains 16 residues. Germline V gives CDR1 SNHLY, CDR2 FYNNEI. CDR3 coding DNA: TGTGCCAGCAGAGGGGAGGGGACAGGGAACTACAATGAGCAGTTCTTC. Translating gives CASRGEGTGNYNEQFF.

This chain connects TRBV7-2 to TRBJ2-2; 15 bases fit TRBD2. The CDR3 sequence is 17 residues long. With 1 base clipped from V and 5 bases from J, the junction kept 2 bases outside the gene matches. Germline V gene lookup returns CDR1 SGHTA and CDR2 FQGNSA. In DNA form, the CDR3 reads TGTGCCAGCAGCTTAGGGACTAGCGGGAGGGCTACCGGGGAGCTGTTTTTT. The encoded protein is CASSLGTSGRATGELFF.

The chain uses TRBV9 and TRBJ2-7; 12 nucleotides agree with TRBD2. CDR1 and CDR2 from the germline V gene are SGDLS and YYNGEE. The V gene end was trimmed by 0 bases and the J gene end by 7 bases; junction bases not matched to a gene: 5. This CDR3 contains 15 residues. CDR3 DNA: TGTGCCAGCAGCGTAGGACTAGCGGGAGTCGGTGAGCAGTACTTC. Translating it yields CASSVGLAGVGEQYF.